The T cell receptor (beta chain) described here comes from a study of cytomegalovirus exposure and HLA in healthy donors (TCRdb year 2017). Broadly, across the study: A later analysis indicated that the 110 or so validation repertoires were generated on the platform also employed for the roughly 650 repertoires of the first cohort. The study was designed to test whether signatures of past pathogen exposure could be identified by cataloging public T cell receptors. A separate validation cohort of roughly 130 different subjects was used in addition to the 666-subject first cohort. The study combined high-throughput TCR immunosequencing, statistical association of individual TCRs with disease status, and machine learning to predict cytomegalovirus infection status. The study at large found these results: Across donors, most TCR sequences were observed very rarely, whereas some public TCRs were present in many individuals. A total of 150 or so TCR beta chains were listed by the study as associated with cytomegalovirus. A few of the identified cytomegalovirus-associated TCR beta chains were confirmed in vitro to be specific for cytomegalovirus antigens. Subsequent analysis determined that TCRs grouped into clusters in the first cohort also showed a tendency toward co-occurrence across the 120 or so validation repertoires, and about 93% of cluster scores exceeded 0. It was suggested by the authors that the approach could potentially be generalized to other disease states and immunological phenotypes. All 110 or so repertoires were used to score co-occurrence in the validation cohort in a later analysis, because that analysis had no HLA typing for the cohort. The classifier was reported to diagnose cytomegalovirus status with high specificity and sensitivity in both the original and validation cohorts.

As regards this clone: Its cognate antigen has yet to be identified. Nothing much larger sits one base from this clone, and base qualities are not available.

V lost 0 bases and J lost 10 bases; the stretch between them is 13 bases long. According to the germline V gene (reference sequence), CDR1 reads LNHNV and CDR2 reads YYDKDF. The CDR3, from cysteine to phenylalanine, totals 14 residues. Just CDR3 DNA is preserved here, 42 bases in frame from base 1. Libraries came from the immunoSEQ multiplex PCR assay. Concerning the study's data processing: To diagnose cytomegalovirus status from the catalog of TCR beta chain sequences, a statistical classification framework was built. The source is immuneACCESS, and TCRdb retained only in-frame sequences with V and J called. Part of the clones is not carried over; for the studies checked, unresolved V genes explain less than half of this, and the remainder is unexplained. V, J and clone size derive from that table, while D and trimming were established from the DNA sequence. For this sample there are over 200,000 clones; approximately 87% appear just once. The top ten hold roughly 5.7% of the sample.

Separate from the roughly 650-subject first cohort, the validation cohort of over 90 subjects was the group to which the donors belonged. Specimen: PBMCs. The sequence links TRBV15 to TRBJ2-1; TRBD1 is possibly the D segment (6 matching bases). The receptor comes from a woman younger than 30 in good health and CMV-seronegative. The DNA sequence is as follows: TGTGCCACCAGCAGAGACAGGGGATCGGGGGAGCAGTTCTTC. Its amino acids are CATSRDRGSGEQFF.